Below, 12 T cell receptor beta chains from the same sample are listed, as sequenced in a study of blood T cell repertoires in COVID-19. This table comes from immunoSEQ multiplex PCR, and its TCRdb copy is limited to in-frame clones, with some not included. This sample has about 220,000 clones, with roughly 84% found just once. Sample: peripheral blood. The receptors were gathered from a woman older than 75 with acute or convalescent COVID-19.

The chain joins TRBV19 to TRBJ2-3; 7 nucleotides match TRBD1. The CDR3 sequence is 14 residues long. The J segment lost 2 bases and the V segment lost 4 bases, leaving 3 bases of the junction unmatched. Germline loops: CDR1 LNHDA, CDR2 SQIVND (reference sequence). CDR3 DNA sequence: TGTGCCAGTAGTACCACAGGGGCCACAGATACGCAGTATTTT. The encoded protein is CASSTTGATDTQYF.

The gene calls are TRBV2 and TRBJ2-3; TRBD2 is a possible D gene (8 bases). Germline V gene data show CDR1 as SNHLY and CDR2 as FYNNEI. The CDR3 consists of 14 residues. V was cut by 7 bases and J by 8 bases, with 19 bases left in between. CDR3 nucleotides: TGTGCCAGCAAGGGGACAGCGGGGGTGGGTACGCAGTATTTT. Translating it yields CASKGTAGVGTQYF.

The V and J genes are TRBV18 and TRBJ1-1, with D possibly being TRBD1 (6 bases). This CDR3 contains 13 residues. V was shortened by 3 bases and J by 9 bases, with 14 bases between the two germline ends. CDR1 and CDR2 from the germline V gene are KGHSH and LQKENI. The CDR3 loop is CASSPSGHQQAFF. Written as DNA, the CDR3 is TGTGCCAGCTCACCGTCGGGACACCAGCAAGCTTTCTTT. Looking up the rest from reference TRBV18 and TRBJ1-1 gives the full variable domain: NAGVMQNPRHLVRRRGQEARLRCSPMKGHSHVYWYRQLPEEGLKFMVYLQKENIIDESGMPKERFSAEFPKEGPSILRIQQVVRGDSAAYFCASSPSGHQQAFFGQGTRLTVV.

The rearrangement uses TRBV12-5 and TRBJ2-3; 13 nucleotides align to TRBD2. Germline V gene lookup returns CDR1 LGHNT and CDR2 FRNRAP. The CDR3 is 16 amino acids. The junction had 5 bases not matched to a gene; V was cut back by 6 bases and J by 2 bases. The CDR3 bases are TGTGCTAGTGGCCGGGGACTAGCGGGGTCCACAGATACGCAGTATTTT. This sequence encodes CASGRGLAGSTDTQYF.

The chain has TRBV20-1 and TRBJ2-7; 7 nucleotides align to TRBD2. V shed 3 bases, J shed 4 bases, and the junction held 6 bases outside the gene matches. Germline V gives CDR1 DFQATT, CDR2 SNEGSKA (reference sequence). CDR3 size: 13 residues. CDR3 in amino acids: CSASPAGLYEQYF. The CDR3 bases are TGCAGTGCTAGTCCAGCGGGGTTGTACGAGCAGTACTTC.

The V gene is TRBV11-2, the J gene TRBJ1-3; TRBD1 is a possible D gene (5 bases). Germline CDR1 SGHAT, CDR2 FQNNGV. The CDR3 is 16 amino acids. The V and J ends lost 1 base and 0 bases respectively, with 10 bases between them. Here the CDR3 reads CASSLVTASSGNTIYF. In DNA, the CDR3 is TGTGCCAGCAGCTTAGTGACAGCATCCTCTGGAAACACCATATATTTT.

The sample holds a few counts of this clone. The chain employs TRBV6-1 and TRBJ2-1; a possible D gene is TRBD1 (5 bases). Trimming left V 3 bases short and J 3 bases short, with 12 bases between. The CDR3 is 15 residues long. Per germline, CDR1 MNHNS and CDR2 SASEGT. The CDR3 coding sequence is TGTGCCAGCAGTGAGGTTGGACAAAACTACAATGAGCAGTTCTTC. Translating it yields CASSEVGQNYNEQFF.

The CDR3 region is CASSLPREGEKLFF. CDR3 in DNA: TGCGCCAGCAGCTTACCCAGGGAGGGTGAGAAACTGTTTTTT. The chain carries TRBV5-1 and TRBJ1-4, with a weak D call TRBD1 (5 bases). The CDR3 spans 14 residues. Trimming pared 2 bases from V and 11 bases from J, leaving 16 bases between. CDR1 is SGHRS, CDR2 YFSETQ, per germline.

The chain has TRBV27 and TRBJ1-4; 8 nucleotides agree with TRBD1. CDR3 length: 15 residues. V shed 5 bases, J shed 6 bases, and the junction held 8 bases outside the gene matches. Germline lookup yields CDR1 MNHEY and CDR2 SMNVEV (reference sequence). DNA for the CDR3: TGTGCCAGCAGTCTAGGACAGGGCGGGGATGAAAAACTGTTTTTT. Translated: CASSLGQGGDEKLFF.

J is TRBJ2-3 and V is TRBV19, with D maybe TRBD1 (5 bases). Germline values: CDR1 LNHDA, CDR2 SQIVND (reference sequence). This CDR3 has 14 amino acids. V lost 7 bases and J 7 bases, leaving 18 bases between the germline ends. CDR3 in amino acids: CASKGDRLGHTQYF. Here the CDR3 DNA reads TGTGCCAGTAAAGGGGATAGGTTGGGTCATACGCAGTATTTT.

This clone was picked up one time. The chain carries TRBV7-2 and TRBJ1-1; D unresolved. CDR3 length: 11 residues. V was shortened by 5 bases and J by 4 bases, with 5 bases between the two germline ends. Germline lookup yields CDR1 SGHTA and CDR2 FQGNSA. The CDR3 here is CASSLFTEAFF. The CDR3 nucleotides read TGTGCCAGCAGCCTGTTCACTGAAGCTTTCTTT.

CDR3 sequence (DNA): TGTGCCAGCAGTCAGCGGGGCCGGGAGACCCAGTACTTC. It codes for CASSQRGRETQYF. This chain uses TRBV3-1 (or the pseudogene TRBV3-2) with TRBJ2-5, with 7 bases lining up with TRBD2. Trimming cost V 6 bases and J 5 bases; bases outside gene matches: 6. The germline V gene encodes CDR1 LGHDT and CDR2 YNNKEL (reference sequence). The CDR3 is made up of 13 amino acids.